One and the same sample provided the 30 T cell receptor beta chains below, sequenced in a study of cytomegalovirus exposure and HLA in healthy donors. Primers: 60 Vbeta forward and 13 Jbeta reverse. Clones were read by immunoSEQ multiplex PCR, and TCRdb kept only the in-frame ones, dropping some. The sample gives some 120,000 clones, around 78% of which show up once; approximately 20% is in the top ten. The sequencing input was PBMCs. Receptors originate from a young man in good health and CMV-seropositive.

The chain links TRBV10-3 to TRBJ2-7; perhaps TRBD1 as D (5 bases). Germline CDR1 and CDR2: ENHRY and SYGVKD. There are 12 residues in the CDR3. V lost 3 bases and J 3 bases, leaving 6 bases between the germline ends. The CDR3 sequence is CAISDQGYEQYF. In nucleotides, the CDR3 is TGTGCCATCAGTGACCAGGGCTACGAGCAGTACTTC.

This clone was observed once. The gene calls are TRBV18 and TRBJ1-1, with unresolved D. The CDR3 length is 14 residues. CDR1 and CDR2 (germline): KGHSH, LQKENI. The ends were cut back, 2 bases at V and 1 base at J, with 8 bases in the middle. The CDR3 is CASSPGVTNTEAFF. The CDR3, as DNA: TGTGCCAGCTCACCAGGAGTGACGAACACTGAAGCTTTCTTT. Together with reference TRBV18 and TRBJ1-1, the CDR3 gives the full variable domain: NAGVMQNPRHLVRRRGQEARLRCSPMKGHSHVYWYRQLPEEGLKFMVYLQKENIIDESGMPKERFSAEFPKEGPSILRIQQVVRGDSAAYFCASSPGVTNTEAFFGQGTRLTVV.

The gene calls are TRBV7-2 and TRBJ2-7, with TRBD1 identical over 7 bases. This CDR3 comprises 19 residues. Looked up from germline, CDR1 is SGHTA and CDR2 is FQGNSA. The trim removed 5 bases at V and 3 bases at J, leaving 22 bases unmatched. CDR3 protein: CASSGDRDSSVPYVYEQYF. In DNA, the CDR3 is TGTGCCAGCAGCGGAGACCGGGACAGTAGCGTCCCCTACGTCTACGAGCAGTACTTC.

The chain is built from TRBV6-1 and TRBJ1-5; D possibly corresponds to TRBD1 (6 bases). From germline, CDR1 is MNHNS and CDR2 SASEGT. With 2 bases removed from V and 7 bases from J, the gap between germline ends came to 9 bases. This CDR3 contains 13 residues. CDR3 loop: CASSEYRAQPQHF. The CDR3 region has the DNA TGTGCCAGCAGTGAATACAGGGCACAGCCCCAGCATTTT.

This chain connects TRBV27 to TRBJ2-3; 10 positions agree with TRBD2. The CDR3 length is 16 residues. V lost 2 bases, J lost 6 bases, and 8 bases stayed unmatched. In germline, CDR1 is MNHEY, CDR2 SMNVEV (reference sequence). CDR3 protein: CASSLLAGALGDTQYF. Here the CDR3 DNA reads TGTGCCAGCAGTTTACTAGCGGGGGCCTTGGGGGATACGCAGTATTTT.

This clone was seen once. The gene calls are TRBV5-6 and TRBJ1-6; D gene uncertain. V lost 0 bases, J lost 2 bases, and 9 bases lay in between. Germline V gives CDR1 SGHDT, CDR2 YYEEEE. The CDR3 has 16 residues. CDR3 bases: TGTGCCAGCAGCTTGGGACTAGACGCCTATAATTCACCCCTCCACTTT. Amino acid sequence: CASSLGLDAYNSPLHF.

This chain connects TRBV10-3 to TRBJ1-2, with D perhaps TRBD1 (5 bases). Trimming removed 5 bases at V and 0 bases at J, with 16 bases between. CDR1 and CDR2 from the germline V gene are ENHRY and SYGVKD. The CDR3 totals 16 residues. The CDR3 region is CAISPVGGYANYGYTF. The CDR3 coding sequence is TGTGCCATCAGTCCGGTTGGGGGGTACGCTAACTATGGCTACACCTTC.

The chain combines TRBV2 with TRBJ2-7; 9 nucleotides match TRBD1. The CDR3 runs 14 residues. The junction had 3 bases not matched to a gene; V was cut back by 1 base and J by 5 bases. Germline V lookup: CDR1 SNHLY, CDR2 FYNNEI. The CDR3 coding sequence is TGTGCCAGCAGTGAAGAGGGACAGGGACACGAGCAGTACTTC. Protein product: CASSEEGQGHEQYF.

The gene calls are TRBV14 and TRBJ2-4, with TRBD2 as a possible D gene (6 bases). Germline-derived CDR1 and CDR2 are SGHDN and FVKESK. The CDR3 is made up of 15 amino acids. The ends were cut back, 0 bases at V and 2 bases at J, with 8 bases in the middle. CDR3 loop: CASSQDGGTKNIQYF. As DNA, the CDR3 is TGTGCCAGCAGCCAAGATGGGGGGACCAAAAACATTCAGTACTTC.

This CDR3 is CASSRGDGYTF. The CDR3 nucleotides are TGTGCCAGCAGCCGGGGTGATGGCTACACCTTC. The chain recombines TRBV27 with TRBJ1-2; no definite D call. From germline, CDR1 is MNHEY and CDR2 SMNVEV (reference sequence). Trimming removed 6 bases from V and 6 bases from J, with 8 bases in between. The CDR3 extends over 11 amino acids.

The rearrangement joins TRBV7-9 to TRBJ2-5, with 9 bases matching TRBD1. The J call could be wrong; TRBJ2-7 is a better fit for the DNA end. Germline-derived CDR1 and CDR2 are SEHNR and FQNEAQ (reference sequence). CDR3 length: 15 residues. The CDR3 here is CASSLGQGRGSEQYF. The CDR3 DNA is TGTGCCAGCAGCTTGGGACAGGGTCGTGGCAGCGAGCAGTACTTC.

This rearrangement joins TRBV27 to TRBJ1-1; 8 bases align to TRBD1. Trimming at V came to 5 bases and at J to 8 bases, leaving 7 bases not matched to a gene. The CDR3 totals 13 residues. The germline V gene has CDR1 MNHEY and CDR2 SMNVEV (reference sequence). The CDR3 spells CASSVYRGSEAFF. The CDR3 region has the DNA TGTGCCAGCAGTGTATACAGGGGGTCGGAAGCTTTCTTT.

A few counts support this clone. The chain employs TRBV10-2 and TRBJ2-4; D perhaps matches TRBD1 (5 bases). CDR1 and CDR2 from the germline V gene are WSHSY and SAAADI. Trimming left V 5 bases short and J 12 bases short, with 11 bases between. The CDR3 consists of 11 residues. The CDR3 spells CASSSSDNQYF. The CDR3, as DNA: TGCGCCAGCAGTAGCTCGGACAATCAGTACTTC.

The V gene is TRBV5-1, the J gene TRBJ2-7; TRBD2 is a possible D gene (5 bases). The V end lost 3 bases, the J end lost 2 bases, and 15 bases lay between the germline ends. The CDR3 spans 15 residues. The V gene's germline CDR1 is SGHRS and CDR2 YFSETQ. The CDR3 loop reads CASSSPGLQTYEQYF. CDR3 nucleotide sequence: TGCGCCAGCAGCTCCCCTGGACTCCAGACCTACGAGCAGTACTTC.

Concerning this clone: The sample contains more than one DNA sequence encoding this CDR3. The chain couples TRBV6-5 to TRBJ2-7; 12 nucleotides line up with TRBD1. This CDR3 has 15 amino acids. Germline CDR1 is MNHEY and CDR2 is SVGAGI. The J segment lost 2 bases and the V segment lost 8 bases, leaving 7 bases of the junction unmatched. The CDR3 nucleotides are TGTGCCAGCCGAAGAGGGGACAGGGGGCCCTACGAGCAGTACTTC. Protein sequence: CASRRGDRGPYEQYF.

The chain couples TRBV7-3 to TRBJ1-6, with unresolved D. V was shortened by 2 bases and J by 6 bases, with 11 bases between the two germline ends. This CDR3 has 15 amino acids. Germline assignment: CDR1 SGHTA and CDR2 FQGTGA. In DNA form, the CDR3 reads TGTGCCAGCAGCTTAGGAGTCGGCGGTAATTCACCCCTCCACTTT. It encodes CASSLGVGGNSPLHF.

The rearrangement uses TRBV10-3 and TRBJ2-3; 10 nucleotides match TRBD2. The germline CDR1 and CDR2 sequences are ENHRY and SYGVKD. V shed 6 bases and J 6 bases; nucleotides not matched to a gene: 6. This CDR3 is 14 amino acids long. The CDR3 region is CAIRQAGGSDTQYF. The CDR3 DNA is TGTGCCATCAGGCAAGCGGGGGGGTCGGATACGCAGTATTTT.

The J gene is TRBJ2-7, the V gene TRBV7-9; 7 bases are a match to TRBD1. There are 14 residues in the CDR3. After removal of 3 bases from V and 1 base from J, the junction contained 3 bases not matched to a gene. The V gene's germline CDR1 is SEHNR and CDR2 FQNEAQ (reference sequence). CDR3 sequence reads: CASSFLQGSYEQYF. DNA for the CDR3: TGTGCCAGCAGCTTCCTACAGGGGTCCTACGAGCAGTACTTC.

J is TRBJ1-4 and V is TRBV2; D is perhaps TRBD1 (6 bases). V was pared by 6 bases and J by 11 bases, with 13 bases between. The CDR3 is 12 amino acids. Germline V lookup: CDR1 SNHLY, CDR2 FYNNEI. The CDR3 nucleotides read TGTGCCAGCAGCGGGGACAATTGGAAACTGTTTTTT. The encoded protein is CASSGDNWKLFF.

The chain carries TRBV10-3 and TRBJ2-7, with 8 positions matching TRBD1. V gave up 6 bases and J gave up 2 bases; unmatched junction bases: 6. The CDR3 contains 14 residues. Germline V gene sequence: CDR1 ENHRY, CDR2 SYGVKD. The CDR3 region has the DNA TGTGCCATCAGCCAGGGGGCACTTACCTACGAGCAGTACTTC. It specifies CAISQGALTYEQYF.

The genes are TRBV11-2 and TRBJ1-1, with TRBD1 as a possible D gene (6 bases). Trimming pared 8 bases from V and 1 base from J, leaving 11 bases between. The CDR3 sequence is 13 residues long. CDR1 and CDR2 from the germline V gene are SGHAT and FQNNGV. The CDR3 loop is CASDKQGNTEAFF. In DNA, the CDR3 is TGTGCCAGCGATAAACAGGGGAACACTGAAGCTTTCTTT.

This chain uses TRBV7-9 with TRBJ1-3, with unresolved D. V lost 2 bases and J 2 bases, leaving 7 bases between the germline ends. CDR3 length: 14 residues. The V gene's germline CDR1 is SEHNR and CDR2 FQNEAQ (reference sequence). The CDR3: CASSLQAPGNTIYF. The CDR3 coding sequence is TGTGCCAGCAGCTTACAGGCTCCTGGAAACACCATATATTTT. Combining the CDR3 with reference TRBV7-9 and TRBJ1-3 gives the whole variable domain DTGVSQNPRHKITKRGQNVTFRCDPISEHNRLYWYRQTLGQGPEFLTYFQNEAQLEKSRLLSDRFSAERPKGSFSTLEIQRTEQGDSAMYLCASSLQAPGNTIYFGEGSWLTVV.

The chain carries TRBV10-3 and TRBJ2-5, with 9 bases lining up with TRBD2. The germline gives CDR1 ENHRY, CDR2 SYGVKD. The V segment lost 2 bases and the J segment 5 bases; nucleotides outside the gene matches: 9. The CDR3 extends over 16 amino acids. The CDR3 nucleotides are TGTGCCATCAGTGAGAAGAGGGTAGCGGGGGTCGAGACCCAGTACTTC. Translating it yields CAISEKRVAGVETQYF.

This chain uses TRBV11-2 with TRBJ2-2, with D maybe TRBD1 (6 bases). The V end was cut by 3 bases, the J end by 6 bases, with 11 bases between. CDR1 and CDR2 from the germline V gene are SGHAT and FQNNGV. This CDR3 is built from 14 residues. This chain's CDR3 is CASSFGRGAGELFF. The CDR3 region has the DNA TGTGCCAGCAGCTTCGGCAGGGGTGCCGGGGAGCTGTTTTTT.

The rearrangement links TRBV18 to TRBJ1-2; 7 bases are shared with TRBD1. The CDR3 has 19 amino acids. In germline, CDR1 is KGHSH, CDR2 LQKENI. The V and J ends lost 1 base and 4 bases, in that order; junction bases with no gene match: 18. The CDR3 reads CASSPRFGTAESGSYGYTF. CDR3 DNA: TGTGCCAGCTCACCACGCTTCGGGACAGCCGAATCCGGTAGCTATGGCTACACCTTC.

V usage is TRBV5-8 and J usage is TRBJ1-1, with 7 bases aligning to TRBD1. This CDR3 spans 14 amino acids. V trimming: 4 bases; J trimming: 1 base; junction bases outside the gene matches: 4. Germline-derived CDR1 and CDR2 are SGHTS and YDEGEE. The CDR3 coding sequence is TGTGCCAGCAGCCACTGGACAGGGAACACTGAAGCTTTCTTT. Translated, it gives CASSHWTGNTEAFF.

This chain links TRBV19 with TRBJ2-2, with D tentatively TRBD1 (6 bases). The V and J ends lost 8 bases and 2 bases respectively, with 9 bases between them. Germline V lookup: CDR1 LNHDA, CDR2 SQIVND (reference sequence). The CDR3 sequence is 13 residues long. The CDR3 is CASQGPNTGELFF. CDR3 DNA: TGTGCCAGTCAGGGGCCCAACACCGGGGAGCTGTTTTTT.

This clone was found once. The V gene is TRBV7-9, the J gene TRBJ2-3, with 9 positions matching TRBD2. The J segment lost 6 bases and the V segment lost 0 bases, leaving 4 bases of the junction unmatched. This CDR3 comprises 15 residues. Per germline, CDR1 SEHNR and CDR2 FQNEAQ (reference sequence). This chain's CDR3 is CASSLASGGPDTQYF. As DNA, the CDR3 is TGTGCCAGCAGCTTAGCTAGCGGGGGTCCGGATACGCAGTATTTT. The variable domain in full, with the rest retrieved from reference TRBV7-9 and TRBJ2-3, is DTGVSQNPRHKITKRGQNVTFRCDPISEHNRLYWYRQTLGQGPEFLTYFQNEAQLEKSRLLSDRFSAERPKGSFSTLEIQRTEQGDSAMYLCASSLASGGPDTQYFGPGTRLTVL.

This sequence joins TRBV30 and TRBJ1-5; perhaps TRBD1 as D (5 bases). CDR1 is GTSNPN, CDR2 SVGIG, per germline (reference sequence). CDR3 length: 14 residues. Trimming took 4 bases from V and 6 from J, leaving 16 bases between them. The CDR3 region is CAWNMGEGGQPQHF. The CDR3 region has the DNA TGTGCCTGGAACATGGGGGAGGGAGGTCAGCCCCAGCATTTT.

J is TRBJ1-1 and V is TRBV10-3; TRBD1 aligns across 10 bases. The CDR3 is 19 residues long. The J segment lost 4 bases and the V segment lost 4 bases, leaving 18 bases of the junction unmatched. Germline V gives CDR1 ENHRY, CDR2 SYGVKD. CDR3 in amino acids: CAISAGGDRGGVGSTEAFF. The CDR3 DNA sequence: TGTGCCATCAGTGCCGGGGGGGACAGGGGAGGTGTTGGGAGCACTGAAGCTTTCTTT.